This T cell receptor (beta chain) was recovered during a study of identical twins' blood T cells. Study summary: About 50 million reads came from 12 libraries, six alpha, six beta. The study, taken as a whole, reports: Abundant TCRbeta CDR3s overlapped more between twins than with unrelated donors.

V shed 4 bases and J shed 2 bases, with 2 bases lying between them. The CDR3 contains 11 residues. From germline, CDR1 is MDHEN and CDR2 SYDVKM. About this clonotype itself: As yet, its antigen is unknown.

TCR cDNA libraries came from RNA via a modified published protocol. Each TCR cDNA library carried sample-specific barcodes on both ends. Using its own MiXCR run on the 5' RACE reads, TCRdb lists one record per CDR3 protein. Seen here are 300,000 to 400,000 distinct CDR3 sequences, 28% observed once, and the top ten hold about 6%. The chain uses TRBV28 and TRBJ1-2; no firm D call. The sequence derives from a woman aged 18-49 years in good health. The material sequenced was PBMCs. The CDR3 DNA follows: TGTGCCAGCAGTTGGAACTATGGCTACACCTTC. Protein: CASSWNYGYTF.